This section outlines one T cell receptor beta chain sequence together with its context. What this receptor recognizes is not known. Base qualities are not at hand, and no much larger clone is one base apart. The sample holds other DNA sequences that translate to the same CDR3. V trim: 2 bases; J trim: 3 bases; unmatched bases: 1. The CDR3 spans 13 residues, from the cysteine through the phenylalanine. The kept DNA is CDR3 alone, 39 bases in frame from the first base. The germline V gene encodes CDR1 SGHTA and CDR2 FQGTGA. The trial excluded patients who had a history of autoimmune disease or were on systemic immunosuppression. Peripheral blood for TCR sequencing was drawn from every dose cohort at baseline, at cycle 4 day 1 and at cycle 7 day 1. The samples were drawn from a first-in-human, open-label, multicenter phase I dose-escalation trial of ivuxolimab. Adults with locally advanced or metastatic head and neck squamous cell, hepatocellular, melanoma or renal cell carcinoma were enrolled in the trial. CD4+ and CD8+ T cells were sorted separately from peripheral blood before TCR sequencing.

Genomic DNA was isolated from the sorted cells so that the TCRbeta CDR3 region could be sequenced. The immunoSEQ Assay was used to sequence the TCRbeta CDR3 regions. Here the immuneACCESS table is served through TCRdb, limited to in-frame sequences with V and J called. Missing clones are a known gap in these copies; in checked studies unresolved V genes cover under half, and the rest lacks a known reason. The sample has tens of thousands of clones on record, 88% of them singletons. The ten most abundant clones make up about 0.52% of the sample. The sample comes from a study of OX40 agonist ivuxolimab in advanced cancers. As for the study more broadly: Ivuxolimab was an agonistic, fully human IgG2 monoclonal antibody directed against OX40 (CD134), a costimulatory receptor. Intravenous ivuxolimab was administered to patients every 2 weeks at six dose levels: 0.01, 0.1, 0.3, 1.5, 3 and 10 mg/kg. Of the approximately 53 patients in dose escalation, some 20 had hepatocellular carcinoma, about 15 had melanoma, 9 had renal cell carcinoma and 9 had head and neck cancer. The dose-escalation cohort was 82.7% male with a mean age of roughly 60 years, ranging from roughly 23 to 79. Patients were allowed to have had prior anti-PD-1, anti-PD-L1 or anti-CTLA-4 therapy, and around 41% of the dose-escalation patients had previously received checkpoint inhibitors. Partial responses occurred in three dose-escalation patients: two with cutaneous melanoma and one with hepatocellular carcinoma. Peripheral TCRbeta sequencing was intended to test whether TCR sequence diversity was altered and clonal T-cell expansion was caused by ivuxolimab. The paper reports the monotherapy dose-escalation portion (N ≈ 50 patients) of the phase I ivuxolimab trial.

Overall study outcomes, separate from this receptor: In the 0.1-3.0 mg/kg groups, partial responders had among the lowest normalized peripheral clonal expansion, particularly in CD8+ T cells. At doses from 0.1 to 3.0 mg/kg, clonal expansion was seen in both CD4+ and CD8+ blood T cells between baseline and week 6. On average, CD8+ T cells showed more expanded clones than CD4+ T cells after ivuxolimab. Which antigens the clonally expanded peripheral T cells were specific for was not determined. Low levels of normalized T-cell clonal expansion were also seen in some nonresponding patients.

Recombination joined TRBV7-3 with TRBJ2-7; 7 bases in the junction line up with TRBD1. This clonotype was sampled from an adult with an advanced solid tumor such as melanoma, head and neck, liver or kidney cancer. The starting material was CD4+ or CD8+ T cells sorted from blood, obtained in a trial of the OX40 agonist ivuxolimab. The sequenced DNA: TGTGCCAGCAGCTTACGACAGGGCTACGAGCAGTACTTC. Translated, it reads CASSLRQGYEQYF.